A selection of T cell receptor beta chains follows, all from one sample in a study of CD8+CD57+ T cells in acquired aplastic anemia. In TCRdb, the reads were re-called with MiXCR into one record per CDR3 protein. This repertoire shows about 58,000 distinct CDR3 sequences, just over 55% found once; its top ten account for about 16%. The source material was sorted CD4+, CD8+, or CD8+CD57+ T cells (not recorded which) from PBMCs. These receptors all stem from a human donor with aplastic anemia. Each CDR3 is given with its conserved first and last residue. Fields, in order: clone size, D gene, J gene, V gene, CDR3 protein, CDR3 DNA. A D gene is named only where the DNA matches it firmly. Expanded clones get a size class; other rows say once, few or many, or leave the size out.

-	-	TRBJ1-2	TRBV29-1	CSVEDGEGYGYTF	TGCAGCGTTGAGGACGGCGAGGGCTATGGCTACACCTTC
medium-sized	-	TRBJ2-5	TRBV15	CATANGGGETQYF	TGTGCCACCGCCAACGGGGGTGGGGAGACCCAGTACTTC
-	-	TRBJ2-5	TRBV10-3	CASSPGERETQYF	TGTGCCAGCAGCCCGGGGGAAAGGGAGACCCAGTACTTC
-	TRBD1	TRBJ1-6	TRBV28	CASSRQGANNSPLHF	TGTGCCAGCAGCCGACAGGGGGCTAATAATTCACCCCTCCACTTT
-	-	TRBJ1-1	TRBV2	CATGNTEAFF	TGTGCCACAGGGAACACTGAAGCTTTCTTT
many	-	TRBJ2-1	TRBV2	CASSDGGIHEQFF	TGTGCCAGCAGTGATGGGGGGATCCATGAGCAGTTCTTC
-	-	TRBJ1-2	TRBV29-1	CSVDREGYYGYTF	TGCAGCGTTGACAGGGAGGGTTACTATGGCTACACCTTC
many	TRBD2	TRBJ2-3	TRBV11-1	CASSPSGGGADTQYF	TGTGCCAGCAGCCCTTCGGGCGGGGGGGCAGATACGCAGTATTTT
-	-	TRBJ1-6	TRBV7-9	CASSLVLGAHSPLHF	TGTGCCAGCAGCTTAGTTTTGGGGGCCCATTCACCCCTCCACTTT
-	TRBD1	TRBJ1-1	TRBV25-1	CATQGAGDTEAFF	TGTGCCACACAGGGGGCTGGGGACACTGAAGCTTTCTTT
-	-	TRBJ2-3	TRBV19	CASSIGAGTDTQYF	TGTGCCAGTAGTATAGGGGCGGGTACAGATACGCAGTATTTT
-	-	TRBJ1-4	TRBV11-2	CASSQGPPRANEKLFF	TGTGCCAGCAGCCAGGGACCACCAAGGGCTAATGAAAAACTGTTTTTT
-	-	TRBJ2-1	TRBV5-4	CAIRTQAHNEQFF	TGTGCCATTAGGACGCAAGCACACAATGAGCAGTTCTTC
many	-	TRBJ2-2	TRBV7-6	CASSLRGRAGKNTGELFF	TGTGCCAGCAGCTTAAGGGGGCGCGCGGGGAAGAACACCGGGGAGCTGTTTTTT
many	TRBD2	TRBJ2-5	TRBV2	CASSEETSGSQETQYF	TGTGCCAGCAGTGAAGAAACTAGCGGGAGCCAAGAGACCCAGTACTTC
once	-	TRBJ1-1	TRBV15	CATREGKVGTEAFF	TGTGCCACAAGGGAGGGAAAGGTTGGCACTGAAGCTTTCTTT
many	-	TRBJ1-2	TRBV9	CASSPSPATYGYTF	TGTGCCAGCAGCCCCTCCCCTGCTACCTATGGCTACACCTTC
-	-	TRBJ2-7	TRBV25-1	CASSLTSQGGYEQYF	TGTGCCAGCAGCCTGACAAGCCAGGGCGGATACGAGCAGTACTTC
medium-sized	-	TRBJ1-1	TRBV2	CASSPSRGNTEAFF	TGTGCCAGCAGTCCCTCGCGTGGGAACACTGAAGCTTTCTTT
-	TRBD2	TRBJ2-5	TRBV7-9	CASSPAGDQYF	TGTGCCAGCAGCCCTGCGGGAGACCAGTACTTC
-	TRBD2	TRBJ2-5	TRBV10-3	CAIGPGGLLEETQYF	TGTGCCATCGGGCCGGGGGGACTTTTGGAAGAGACCCAGTACTTC
-	TRBD1	TRBJ2-7	TRBV29-1	CSVEAGGNYEQYF	TGCAGCGTTGAGGCAGGGGGCAACTACGAGCAGTACTTC
-	-	TRBJ1-2	TRBV2	CASSEQGPYGYTF	TGTGCCAGCAGTGAACAAGGACCCTATGGCTACACCTTC
few	TRBD1	TRBJ2-5	TRBV19	CASSLGTGGETQYF	TGTGCCAGTAGTCTTGGGACAGGGGGAGAGACCCAGTACTTC
-	-	TRBJ1-5	TRBV10-3	CAISEKGSNNQPQHF	TGTGCCATCAGTGAAAAGGGCAGTAACAATCAGCCCCAGCATTTT
many	TRBD1	TRBJ1-1	TRBV10-3	CAIAETGSTEAFF	TGTGCCATCGCAGAGACAGGGAGCACTGAAGCTTTCTTT
medium-sized	TRBD2	TRBJ2-7	TRBV2	CASSEAGAGAYEQYF	TGTGCCAGCAGTGAAGCAGGGGCGGGGGCCTACGAGCAGTACTTC
many	TRBD1	TRBJ2-1	TRBV27	CASSSQGANNEQFF	TGTGCCAGCAGTTCCCAGGGGGCGAACAATGAGCAGTTCTTC
-	TRBD1	TRBJ1-2	TRBV4-1	CASSQWTGAYTF	TGCGCCAGCAGCCAATGGACAGGGGCCTACACCTTC
-	-	TRBJ2-1	TRBV29-1	CSVENRPFNEQFF	TGCAGCGTTGAGAATCGACCCTTCAATGAGCAGTTCTTC
-	-	TRBJ1-2	TRBV15	CATSRDSGGADPYGYTF	TGTGCCACCAGCAGAGATAGCGGGGGGGCAGATCCTTATGGCTACACCTTC
many	-	TRBJ1-1	TRBV6-1	CASSPWGGLNTEAFF	TGTGCCAGCAGTCCCTGGGGGGGCCTGAACACTGAAGCTTTCTTT
many	-	TRBJ1-1	TRBV19	CASTRTRTALGAFF	TGTGCCAGTACCAGAACCAGGACAGCCCTCGGGGCTTTCTTT
-	-	TRBJ1-1	TRBV10-2	CASGGGEAFF	TGCGCCAGCGGGGGGGGTGAAGCTTTCTTT
many	-	TRBJ2-3	TRBV6-1	CASSERGTQYF	TGTGCCAGCAGTGAAAGAGGTACGCAGTATTTT
medium-sized	TRBD2	TRBJ2-1	TRBV25-1	CASSERRGEGRPNEQFF	TGTGCCAGCAGTGAACGAAGAGGGGAGGGCAGACCCAATGAGCAGTTCTTC
-	-	TRBJ2-6	TRBV2	CASSEEGAGANVLTF	TGTGCCAGCAGTGAAGAAGGGGCTGGGGCCAACGTCCTGACTTTC
-	-	TRBJ2-1	TRBV19	CASSIGLGNEQFF	TGTGCCAGTAGTATAGGCCTGGGGAATGAGCAGTTCTTC
-	TRBD1	TRBJ1-4	TRBV5-1	CASSLDTGGGTQKLFF	TGCGCCAGCAGCTTGGATACAGGGGGCGGAACCCAAAAACTGTTTTTT
-	TRBD1	TRBJ1-6	TRBV27	CASSPATGTNSPLHF	TGTGCCAGCAGTCCGGCGACAGGGACTAATTCACCCCTCCACTTT
-	TRBD2	TRBJ2-3	TRBV29-1	CSGGLAFPEDTQYF	TGCAGCGGTGGACTAGCCTTCCCCGAAGATACGCAGTATTTT
many	TRBD2	TRBJ2-1	TRBV2	CASISSGSYNEQFF	TGTGCCAGCATTTCTAGCGGTTCCTACAATGAGCAGTTCTTC
-	TRBD1	TRBJ1-2	TRBV25-1	CASSGTGNYGYTF	TGTGCCAGCAGCGGGACAGGCAACTATGGCTACACCTTC
many	TRBD1	TRBJ1-2	TRBV27	CASSGTGEVSYGYTF	TGTGCCAGCAGTGGGACAGGGGAGGTGAGCTATGGCTACACCTTC
-	-	TRBJ1-2	TRBV5-1	CASSLGRTQHGYTF	TGCGCCAGCAGCTTGGGTCGGACACAGCATGGCTACACCTTC
-	-	TRBJ1-5	TRBV20-1	CSSDVGGWDQPQHF	TGCAGCTCCGACGTGGGGGGATGGGATCAGCCCCAGCATTTT
many	TRBD2	TRBJ2-3	TRBV19	CASSLTTSVDTQYF	TGTGCCAGTAGTCTGACGACTAGCGTTGATACGCAGTATTTT
few	-	TRBJ2-7	TRBV2	CASRTSTYEQYF	TGTGCCAGCCGGACCTCGACCTACGAGCAGTACTTC
-	TRBD1	TRBJ2-1	TRBV19	CASSIDRGYNEQFF	TGTGCCAGTAGTATTGACAGGGGTTACAATGAGCAGTTCTTC
-	TRBD1	TRBJ1-1	TRBV15	CATNRDRGRGTEAFF	TGTGCCACTAACCGGGACAGGGGGCGCGGCACTGAAGCTTTCTTT
-	-	TRBJ2-7	TRBV7-8	CASRGTVNEQYF	TGTGCCAGCCGCGGGACAGTCAACGAGCAGTACTTC
-	TRBD2	TRBJ2-3	TRBV4-1	CASSQEFTGGSTDTQYF	TGCGCCAGCAGCCAAGAGTTTACGGGGGGGAGCACAGATACGCAGTATTTT
-	-	TRBJ1-2	TRBV15	CATSTPSGYTF	TGTGCCACCAGCACGCCGAGTGGCTACACCTTC
-	-	TRBJ1-1	TRBV20-1	CSATVQGGTEAFF	TGCAGTGCTACAGTTCAGGGCGGCACTGAAGCTTTCTTT
few	-	TRBJ2-1	TRBV30	CAWGTSRGRDEQFF	TGTGCCTGGGGTACTTCCAGGGGAAGGGATGAGCAGTTCTTC
-	TRBD2	TRBJ2-1	TRBV29-1	CSVDLAGGGQFF	TGCAGCGTTGATCTAGCGGGGGGCGGGCAGTTCTTC
-	TRBD1	TRBJ1-5	TRBV10-3	CAISADRVGQPQHF	TGTGCCATCAGTGCCGACAGGGTTGGTCAGCCCCAGCATTTT
many	-	TRBJ1-5	TRBV10-2	CATAGAAVSNQPQHF	TGCGCCACAGCAGGAGCAGCAGTTAGCAATCAGCCCCAGCATTTT
many	TRBD1	TRBJ2-1	TRBV28	CASSSPLLRQGMVYNEQFF	TGTGCCAGCAGTTCCCCACTCTTACGACAGGGTATGGTTTACAATGAGCAGTTCTTC
-	-	TRBJ1-2	TRBV10-3	CASSNDRYYGYTF	TGTGCCAGCAGCAACGACAGGTACTATGGCTACACCTTC